A single T cell receptor (beta chain) is shown here with its context. The sample comes from a study of T cells in Graves' hyperthyroidism and ophthalmopathy. Germline lookup yields CDR1 MNHEY and CDR2 SVGEGT. Deletions cut 6 bases from V and 0 bases from J, with 11 bases between. CDR3 size: 14 residues. From RNA transcripts, TCR beta CDR3 regions were amplified. The study used the HTBI primer set for a first-round RT-PCR of the TCR CDR3. A single record per CDR3 protein comes from TCRdb applying MiXCR to the multiplex PCR reads. The profile covers roughly 550,000 distinct CDR3 sequences, with around 16% appearing a single time and 25% to 35% taken by the ten largest. Thyroid ultrasound, orbital computed tomography, clinical symptoms, and serum thyroxine and TRAb underpinned diagnoses.

V is TRBV6-2 or TRBV6-3 and J is TRBJ2-5; no firm D call. The receptor's source is a woman aged 30 to 39 with Graves' ophthalmopathy. Material for sequencing was blood. CDR3 region: CASRVHQYQETQYF. The CDR3 nucleotides read TGTGCCAGCAGAGTGCATCAGTACCAAGAGACCCAGTACTTC.